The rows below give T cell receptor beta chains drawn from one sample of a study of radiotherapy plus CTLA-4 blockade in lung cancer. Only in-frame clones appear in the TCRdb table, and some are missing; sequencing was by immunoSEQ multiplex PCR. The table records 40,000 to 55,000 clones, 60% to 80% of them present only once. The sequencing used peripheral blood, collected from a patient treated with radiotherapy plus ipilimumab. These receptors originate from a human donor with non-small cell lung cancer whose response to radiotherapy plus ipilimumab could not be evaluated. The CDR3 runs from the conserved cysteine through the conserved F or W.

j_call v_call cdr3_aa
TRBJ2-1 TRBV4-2 CASSPRDRGYSSYNEQFF
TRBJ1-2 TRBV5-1 CASRQGQSLANYGYTF
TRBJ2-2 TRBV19 CASSMAWTGIGGELFF
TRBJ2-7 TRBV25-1 CASSGPQWEQYF
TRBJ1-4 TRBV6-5 CASSQGQRLFF
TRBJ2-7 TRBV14 CASSQAGLAGDYEQYF
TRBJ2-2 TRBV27 CASSLSSPFIPYGSTGELFF
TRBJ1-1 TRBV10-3 CATSSAGETTEAFF
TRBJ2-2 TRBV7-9 CASSLPGGLTGELFF
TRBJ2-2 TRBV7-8 CASSSRYAGVDTGELFF
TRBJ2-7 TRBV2 CASSYADEQYF
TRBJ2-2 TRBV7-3 CASSLGGSTGELFF
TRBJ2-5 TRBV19 CASSVSGGETQYF
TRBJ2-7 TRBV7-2 CASSEGDYSYEQYF
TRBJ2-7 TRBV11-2 CASSFIAGGLRLGEQYF